These T cell receptor beta chains were read from a single sample in a study of identical twins. Each CDR3 protein gets one entry after TCRdb re-called the 5' RACE reads with MiXCR. In the table there are about 240,000 distinct CDR3 sequences, 12% of which are singletons. These data were likewise used in another study, on yellow fever vaccine responses in identical twins.

Sample: memory (CD45RO+) T cells sorted from blood. These receptor sequences come from a young woman in good health. Both conserved end residues are part of each CDR3. D genes are given only for firm matches. Where a row states a size, it is once, few, many or the class of an expanded clone; other rows omit it.

clone_size,d_call,v_call,j_call,cdr3_nt,cdr3_aa
few,-,TRBV3-1,TRBJ2-3,TGTGCCAGCAGCCTTTCGCAGCGGACAGATACGCAGTATTTT,CASSLSQRTDTQYF
-,-,TRBV7-2,TRBJ2-1,TGTGCCAGCAGCTTAGTTTCTAACCCTTTCAATGAGCAGTTCTTC,CASSLVSNPFNEQFF
few,-,TRBV20-1,TRBJ2-2,TGCAGTGCTCCACGGGGGCCGTACACCGGGGAGCTGTTTTTT,CSAPRGPYTGELFF
-,TRBD2,TRBV7-2,TRBJ2-1,TGTGCCAGCAGCCTGACTAGCGCGGAGCAGTTCTTC,CASSLTSAEQFF
-,TRBD2,TRBV24-1,TRBJ2-4,TGTGCCACCAGTGATAGCGGGAGTTCCAAAAACATTCAGTACTTC,CATSDSGSSKNIQYF
few,-,TRBV20-1,TRBJ2-1,TGCAGTGCCACCGCGGCCTCCCAAAGGTATGAGCAGTTCTTC,CSATAASQRYEQFF
many,-,TRBV4-2,TRBJ1-4,TGTGCCAGCAGCCCCCAGATAGGGGGGGGAGCAACTAATGAAAAACTGTTTTTT,CASSPQIGGGATNEKLFF
few,-,TRBV27,TRBJ2-7,TGTGCCAGCGGCGCAGGGGGAGGAAGGACCTACGAGCAGTACTTC,CASGAGGGRTYEQYF
-,TRBD1,TRBV20-1,TRBJ1-5,TGCAGTGCGTTAGCCGGGACAGACAATCAGCCCCAGCATTTT,CSALAGTDNQPQHF
few,-,TRBV14,TRBJ2-3,TGTGCCAGCAGCCAAGATCCCCGGGATACGCAGTATTTT,CASSQDPRDTQYF
few,TRBD2,TRBV6-2/TRBV6-3,TRBJ2-7,TGTGCCAGCAGTAAATCCTCCGGGACTAGCGGCTCCTACGAGCAGTACTTC,CASSKSSGTSGSYEQYF
many,TRBD1,TRBV24-1,TRBJ2-2,TGTGCCACCTCGGGGACAGGGAACACCGGGGAGCTGTTTTTT,CATSGTGNTGELFF
-,TRBD2,TRBV5-1,TRBJ2-2,TGCGCCAGCAGCTTGCCCCCTAGCGGGGACACCGGGGAGCTGTTTTTT,CASSLPPSGDTGELFF
few,TRBD1,TRBV7-6,TRBJ2-2,TGTGCCAGCAGCCTAACGACAGGGGGCAACACCGGGGAGCTGTTTTTT,CASSLTTGGNTGELFF
few,TRBD1,TRBV6-1,TRBJ2-5,TGTGCCAGCATGACAGGGGCCCAAGAGACCCAGTACTTC,CASMTGAQETQYF
-,TRBD2,TRBV28,TRBJ2-1,TGTGCCAGCAGTTTCACGAGCGGGAGGGCCCACAATGAGCAGTTCTTC,CASSFTSGRAHNEQFF
many,TRBD2,TRBV4-1,TRBJ2-3,TGCGCCAGCAGCGGTCGGACTAGCGATGCAGATACGCAGTATTTT,CASSGRTSDADTQYF
-,-,TRBV6-1,TRBJ2-2,TGTGCCAGCAGTGTGGGCACCGGGGAGCTGTTTTTT,CASSVGTGELFF
-,TRBD2,TRBV4-1,TRBJ2-5,TGCGCCAGCAGCAAAGAGGCAAGCGGGAGGCCGCAAGAGACCCAGTACTTC,CASSKEASGRPQETQYF
-,TRBD2,TRBV7-8,TRBJ2-2,TGTGCCAGCAGCTACAGGGCGGGACTAGCAAACACCGGGGAGCTGTTTTTT,CASSYRAGLANTGELFF
-,-,TRBV6-2/TRBV6-3,TRBJ2-1,TGTGCCAGCAAGAACAGGACGTACAATGAGCAGTTCTTC,CASKNRTYNEQFF
few,-,TRBV28,TRBJ1-1,TGTGCCAGCAGCCCACCCCCCCAGAACACTGAAGCTTTCTTT,CASSPPPQNTEAFF
-,-,TRBV5-1,TRBJ2-7,TGCGCCAGCAGCTACTACGGGGACTACGAGCAGTACTTC,CASSYYGDYEQYF
many,-,TRBV11-2,TRBJ2-2,TGTGCCAGCAGCCGACGGGCAGGCGGGGAGCTGTTTTTT,CASSRRAGGELFF
many,-,TRBV11-2,TRBJ2-7,TGTGCCAGCAGCTATGCACGTGTCGAGCAGTACTTC,CASSYARVEQYF
few,TRBD1,TRBV18,TRBJ2-1,TGTGCCAGCTCACCACCGCGGACAGGACAAGGCAATGAGCAGTTCTTC,CASSPPRTGQGNEQFF
-,-,TRBV3-1,TRBJ2-1,TGTGCCAGCAGCCGTTCGCAGGGTTACAATGAGCAGTTCTTC,CASSRSQGYNEQFF
once,TRBD1,TRBV28,TRBJ1-3,TGTGCCAGCAGTCAAACAGGGGTGCGAGGAAACACCATATATTTT,CASSQTGVRGNTIYF
many,-,TRBV29-1,TRBJ1-1,TGCAGCGGAGCGTATGGTGAAGCTTTCTTT,CSGAYGEAFF
few,TRBD2,TRBV7-8,TRBJ2-7,TGTGCCAGCAGCCTACGGGCCCTAGCGGGGAACCACTACGAGCAGTACTTC,CASSLRALAGNHYEQYF
few,TRBD2,TRBV20-1,TRBJ2-3,TGCAGTGGTCAAGCGGGGGGCACCACAGATACGCAGTATTTT,CSGQAGGTTDTQYF
few,-,TRBV27,TRBJ2-3,TGTGCCAGCAGTTTATTAACGCAGACTAGCACAGATACGCAGTATTTT,CASSLLTQTSTDTQYF
few,-,TRBV7-2,TRBJ2-7,TGTGCCAGCAGCCCGAGGAGCGATCCCTACGAGCAGTACTTC,CASSPRSDPYEQYF
-,TRBD2,TRBV7-2,TRBJ2-3,TGTGCCAGCAGCTTAGTACCGTTTAGCGGGGGGACAGATACGCAGTATTTT,CASSLVPFSGGTDTQYF
-,-,TRBV7-2,TRBJ2-7,TGTGCCAGCAGCCCCCAACAGGGTCTCTCCTACGAGCAGTACTTC,CASSPQQGLSYEQYF
-,TRBD1,TRBV5-1,TRBJ2-3,TGCGCCAGCAGCCGTACACGACAGGGCGGGACAGATACGCAGTATTTT,CASSRTRQGGTDTQYF
few,-,TRBV7-2,TRBJ2-3,TGTGCCAGCCCCCTTCCGGGCACAGATACGCAGTATTTT,CASPLPGTDTQYF
-,TRBD2,TRBV3-1,TRBJ2-1,TGTGCCAGCAGCCCCAGCGGGGATGAGCAGTTCTTC,CASSPSGDEQFF
few,-,TRBV9,TRBJ2-1,TGTGCCAGCAGCGTAGGGACTGGAACCTACAATGAGCAGTTCTTC,CASSVGTGTYNEQFF
-,TRBD1,TRBV18,TRBJ2-7,TGTGCCAGCTCACCCACCGACAGGGGGCTAGTCGAGCAGTACTTC,CASSPTDRGLVEQYF
many,TRBD1,TRBV6-1,TRBJ2-7,TGTGCCAGCAGGGACAGGGAAGGGGGATACGAGCAGTACTTC,CASRDREGGYEQYF
few,TRBD1,TRBV20-1,TRBJ1-6,TGCAGTGCTGGGGAATTAGGACAGGAGAATTCACCCCTCCACTTT,CSAGELGQENSPLHF
few,TRBD2,TRBV12-3/TRBV12-4,TRBJ2-3,TGTGCCAGCAGGCGACTAGCGGGAGGGAGCACAGATACGCAGTATTTT,CASRRLAGGSTDTQYF
many,-,TRBV7-2,TRBJ1-4,TGTGCCAGCAGCTTGAACAGTAATGAAAAACTGTTTTTT,CASSLNSNEKLFF
-,-,TRBV5-6,TRBJ2-3,TGTGCCAGCAGCTTAACAGTCAGGTCAGGGACAGATACGCAGTATTTT,CASSLTVRSGTDTQYF
-,TRBD1,TRBV20-1,TRBJ1-6,TGCAGTGCTGGACAGGGCCTTAATTCACCCCTCCACTTT,CSAGQGLNSPLHF
-,-,TRBV3-1,TRBJ2-3,TGTGCCAGCAGCCGTCACCTGGCTACTAGCACAGATACGCAGTATTTT,CASSRHLATSTDTQYF
many,-,TRBV27,TRBJ2-1,TGTGCCAGCAGTTTATCAGGGAATGAGCAGTTCTTC,CASSLSGNEQFF
few,-,TRBV11-2,TRBJ2-1,TGTGCCAGCAGCTTATTTGTTTCGGGACTCGCTAGCTCCTACAATGAGCAGTTCTTC,CASSLFVSGLASSYNEQFF
many,TRBD1,TRBV28,TRBJ1-2,TGTGCCAGCAGTTTCCAGGGGGGTAACTATGGCTACACCTTC,CASSFQGGNYGYTF
-,-,TRBV20-1,TRBJ2-3,TGCAGTGCTAGAACCCCGACTACTTACACAGATACGCAGTATTTT,CSARTPTTYTDTQYF
-,-,TRBV12-3/TRBV12-4,TRBJ2-6,TGTGCCAGCAGTTTGCCCCGGACATTAGCCGGGGCCAACGTCCTGACTTTC,CASSLPRTLAGANVLTF
many,-,TRBV29-1,TRBJ2-1,TGCAGCGTTGAAGGGCTCTCCTCCTACAATGAGCAGTTCTTC,CSVEGLSSYNEQFF
-,-,TRBV3-1,TRBJ1-4,TGTGCCAGCAGCCAAGGGGCCACAACAGAGTTTTTT,CASSQGATTEFF
many,-,TRBV12-3/TRBV12-4,TRBJ2-7,TGTGCCAGCAGTTTATCTGGGTTCAACGAGCAGTACTTC,CASSLSGFNEQYF
many,-,TRBV29-1,TRBJ2-2,TGCAGCGTTGTGGCTAACCTAAACACCGGGGAGCTGTTTTTT,CSVVANLNTGELFF
many,-,TRBV2,TRBJ2-7,TGTGCCAGCAGCCCCGGGACACCTTCCTACGAGCAGTACTTC,CASSPGTPSYEQYF
-,TRBD2,TRBV3-1,TRBJ2-7,TGTGCCAGCAGCCAAGCGAGGGAGGGCGAGCAGTACTTC,CASSQAREGEQYF
many,TRBD1,TRBV5-1,TRBJ2-7,TGCGCCAGCAGCTGGGGGACAGGTCCCACCTACGAGCAGTACTTC,CASSWGTGPTYEQYF
-,-,TRBV2,TRBJ2-7,TGTGCCAGCAGTGAATTGCGGGACCACGAGCAGTACTTC,CASSELRDHEQYF